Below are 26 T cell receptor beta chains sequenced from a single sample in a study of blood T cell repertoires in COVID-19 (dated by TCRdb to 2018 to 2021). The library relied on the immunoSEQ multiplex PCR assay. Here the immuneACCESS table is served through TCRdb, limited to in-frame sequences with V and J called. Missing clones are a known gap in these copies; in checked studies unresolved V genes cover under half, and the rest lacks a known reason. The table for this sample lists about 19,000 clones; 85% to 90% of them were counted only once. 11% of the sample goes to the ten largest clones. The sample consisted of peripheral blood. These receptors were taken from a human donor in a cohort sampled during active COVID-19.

The CDR3 nucleotides read TGTGCCAGCAGCGGTAACCCCCACGGTTCTTCTAGCACAGATACGCAGTATTTT. Its protein is CASSGNPHGSSSTDTQYF. The gene calls are TRBV9 and TRBJ2-3; D is undetermined. Germline V gene lookup returns CDR1 SGDLS and CDR2 YYNGEE. V was cut by 3 bases and J by 0 bases, with 20 bases left in between. The CDR3 consists of 18 residues. The full variable domain, completed using reference TRBV9 and TRBJ2-3, is DSGVTQTPKHLITATGQRVTLRCSPRSGDLSVYWYQQSLDQGLQFLIQYYNGEERAKGNILERFSAQQFPDLHSELNLSSLELGDSALYFCASSGNPHGSSSTDTQYFGPGTRLTVL.

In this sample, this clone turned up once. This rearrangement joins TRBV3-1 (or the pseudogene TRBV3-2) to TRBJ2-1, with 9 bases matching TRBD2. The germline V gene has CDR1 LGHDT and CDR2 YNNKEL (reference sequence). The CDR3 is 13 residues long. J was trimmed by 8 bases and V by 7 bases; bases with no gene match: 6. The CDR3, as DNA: TGTGCCAGCACCTTAGCGGGAGTAGATGAGCAGTTCTTC. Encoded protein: CASTLAGVDEQFF.

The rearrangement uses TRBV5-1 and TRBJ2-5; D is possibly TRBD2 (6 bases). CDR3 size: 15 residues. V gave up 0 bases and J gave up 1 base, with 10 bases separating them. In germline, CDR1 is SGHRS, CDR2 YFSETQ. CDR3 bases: TGCGCCAGCAGCTTGGGGGACTGGTCCCAAGAGACCCAGTACTTC. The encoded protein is CASSLGDWSQETQYF.

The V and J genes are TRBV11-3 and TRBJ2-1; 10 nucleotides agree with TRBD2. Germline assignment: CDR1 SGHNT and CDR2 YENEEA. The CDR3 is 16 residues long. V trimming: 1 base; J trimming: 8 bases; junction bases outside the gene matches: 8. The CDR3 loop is CASSLGSAGGPDEQFF. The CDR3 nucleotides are TGTGCCAGCAGCTTAGGGTCAGCGGGAGGGCCCGATGAGCAGTTCTTC.

This CDR3 is CASSSTSGRGETQYF. In nucleotides, the CDR3 is TGTGCCAGCAGCTCGACTAGCGGGAGGGGAGAGACCCAGTACTTC. The V and J genes are TRBV11-1 and TRBJ2-5, with 14 bases fitting TRBD2. This CDR3 is built from 15 residues. Unmatched junction bases numbered 2, after V lost 4 bases and J lost 4 bases. Germline V gene sequence: CDR1 SGHAT, CDR2 FQDESV (reference sequence).

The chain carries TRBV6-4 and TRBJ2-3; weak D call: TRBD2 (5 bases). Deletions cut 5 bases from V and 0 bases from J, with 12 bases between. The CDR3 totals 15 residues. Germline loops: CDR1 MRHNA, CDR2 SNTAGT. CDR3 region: CASSPMGGSTDTQYF. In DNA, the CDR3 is TGTGCCAGCAGTCCCATGGGCGGGAGCACAGATACGCAGTATTTT.

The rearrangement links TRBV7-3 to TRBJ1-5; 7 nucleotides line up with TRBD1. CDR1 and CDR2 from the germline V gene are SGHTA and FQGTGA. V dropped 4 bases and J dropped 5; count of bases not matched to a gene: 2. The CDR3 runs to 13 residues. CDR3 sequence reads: CASSSTGDQPQHF. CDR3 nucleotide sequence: TGTGCCAGCAGCTCTACAGGGGATCAGCCCCAGCATTTT.

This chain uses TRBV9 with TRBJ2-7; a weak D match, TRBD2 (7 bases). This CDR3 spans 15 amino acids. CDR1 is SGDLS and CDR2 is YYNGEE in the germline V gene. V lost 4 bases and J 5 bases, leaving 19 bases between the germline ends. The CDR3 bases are TGTGCCAGCAGCCCAGGGGAGGGCCTTACCCACGAGCAGTACTTC. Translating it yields CASSPGEGLTHEQYF.

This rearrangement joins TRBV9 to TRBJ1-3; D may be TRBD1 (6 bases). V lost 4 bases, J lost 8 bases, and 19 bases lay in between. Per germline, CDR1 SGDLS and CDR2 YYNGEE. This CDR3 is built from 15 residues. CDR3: CASSKRLDRLDTIYF. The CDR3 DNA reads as TGTGCCAGCAGCAAACGATTAGACAGGTTAGACACCATATATTTT.

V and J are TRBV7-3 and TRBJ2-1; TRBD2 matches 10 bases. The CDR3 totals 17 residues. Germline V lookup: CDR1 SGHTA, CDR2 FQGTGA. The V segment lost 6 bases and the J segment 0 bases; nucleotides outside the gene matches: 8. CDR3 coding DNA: TGTGCCAGCAGTACCGGGACTAGCGAGAGCTCCTACAATGAGCAGTTCTTC. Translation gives CASSTGTSESSYNEQFF.

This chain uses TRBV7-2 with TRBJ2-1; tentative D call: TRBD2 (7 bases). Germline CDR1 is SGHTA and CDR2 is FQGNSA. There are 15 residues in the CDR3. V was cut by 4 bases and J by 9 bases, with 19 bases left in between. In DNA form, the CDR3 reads TGTGCCAGCAGCTCCCAAGCTGGGGGCGGGGGTGAGCAGTTCTTC. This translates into CASSSQAGGGGEQFF.

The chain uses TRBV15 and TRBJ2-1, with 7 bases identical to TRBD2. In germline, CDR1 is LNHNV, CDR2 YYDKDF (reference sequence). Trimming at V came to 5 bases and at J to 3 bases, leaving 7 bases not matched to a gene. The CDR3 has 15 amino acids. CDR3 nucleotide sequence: TGTGCCACCAGCGGACGGGAGGAGGGCTACAATGAGCAGTTCTTC. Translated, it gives CATSGREEGYNEQFF.

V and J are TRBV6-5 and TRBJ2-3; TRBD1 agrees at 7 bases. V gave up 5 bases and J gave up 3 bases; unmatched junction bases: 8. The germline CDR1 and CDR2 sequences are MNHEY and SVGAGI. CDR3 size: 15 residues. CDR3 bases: TGTGCCAGCAGTCCGACAGGGATCGAGACAGATACGCAGTATTTT. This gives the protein CASSPTGIETDTQYF.

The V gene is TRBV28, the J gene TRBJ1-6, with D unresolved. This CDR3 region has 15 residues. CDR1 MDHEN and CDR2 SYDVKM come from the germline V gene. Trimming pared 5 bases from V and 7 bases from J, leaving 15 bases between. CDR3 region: CASSPPRGPNSPLHF. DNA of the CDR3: TGTGCCAGCAGTCCCCCCCGCGGGCCCAATTCACCCCTCCACTTT.

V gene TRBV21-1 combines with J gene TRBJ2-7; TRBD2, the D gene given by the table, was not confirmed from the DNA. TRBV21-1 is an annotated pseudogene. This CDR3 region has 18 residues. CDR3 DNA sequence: TGTGCCAGCAGCAAAGCCCCCCCATCGGCTAGCGGGAACCACGAGCAGTACTTC. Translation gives CASSKAPPSASGNHEQYF.

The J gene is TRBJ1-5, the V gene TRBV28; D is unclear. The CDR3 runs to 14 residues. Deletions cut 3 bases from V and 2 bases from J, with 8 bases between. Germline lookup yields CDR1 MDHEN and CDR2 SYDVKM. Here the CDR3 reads CASSFGVGNQPQHF. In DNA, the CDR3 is TGTGCCAGCAGTTTCGGGGTAGGCAATCAGCCCCAGCATTTT.

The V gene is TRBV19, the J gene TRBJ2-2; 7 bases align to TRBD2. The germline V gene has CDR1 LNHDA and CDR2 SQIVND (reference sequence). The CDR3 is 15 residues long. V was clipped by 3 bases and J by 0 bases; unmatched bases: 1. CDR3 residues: CASSIAGANTGELFF. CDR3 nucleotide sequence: TGTGCCAGTAGTATCGCGGGAGCGAACACCGGGGAGCTGTTTTTT.

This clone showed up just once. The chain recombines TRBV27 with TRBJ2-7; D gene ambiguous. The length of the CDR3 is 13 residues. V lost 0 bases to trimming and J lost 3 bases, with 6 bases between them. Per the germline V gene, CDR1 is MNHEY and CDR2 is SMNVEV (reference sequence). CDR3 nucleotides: TGTGCCAGCAGTTTATCGGCAGACTACGAGCAGTACTTC. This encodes CASSLSADYEQYF.

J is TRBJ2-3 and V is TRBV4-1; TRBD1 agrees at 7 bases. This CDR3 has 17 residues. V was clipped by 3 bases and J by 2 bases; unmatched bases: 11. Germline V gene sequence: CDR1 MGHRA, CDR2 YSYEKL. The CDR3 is CASSHDARDRDTDTQYF. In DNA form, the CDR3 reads TGCGCCAGCAGCCACGATGCGCGAGACAGGGACACAGATACGCAGTATTTT.

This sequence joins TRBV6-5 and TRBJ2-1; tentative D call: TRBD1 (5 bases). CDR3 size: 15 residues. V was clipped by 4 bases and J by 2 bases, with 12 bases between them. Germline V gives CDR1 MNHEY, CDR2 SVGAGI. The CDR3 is CASSWGTRTYNEQFF. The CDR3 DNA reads TGTGCCAGCAGTTGGGGCACCAGGACCTACAATGAGCAGTTCTTC.

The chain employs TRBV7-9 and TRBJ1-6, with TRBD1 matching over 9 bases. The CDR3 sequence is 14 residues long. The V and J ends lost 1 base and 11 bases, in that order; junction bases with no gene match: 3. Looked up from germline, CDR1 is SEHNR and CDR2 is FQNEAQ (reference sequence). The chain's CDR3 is CASSLGDRVTPLHF. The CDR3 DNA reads TGTGCCAGCAGCTTAGGGGACAGGGTTACACCCCTCCACTTT. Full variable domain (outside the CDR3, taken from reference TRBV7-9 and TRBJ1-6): DTGVSQNPRHKITKRGQNVTFRCDPISEHNRLYWYRQTLGQGPEFLTYFQNEAQLEKSRLLSDRFSAERPKGSFSTLEIQRTEQGDSAMYLCASSLGDRVTPLHFGNGTRLTVT.

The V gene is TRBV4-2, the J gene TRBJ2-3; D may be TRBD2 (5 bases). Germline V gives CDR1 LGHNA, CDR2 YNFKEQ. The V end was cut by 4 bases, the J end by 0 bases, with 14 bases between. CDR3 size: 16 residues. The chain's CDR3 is CASSPQAERSTDTQYF. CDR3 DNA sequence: TGTGCCAGCAGCCCCCAAGCGGAACGTAGCACAGATACGCAGTATTTT.

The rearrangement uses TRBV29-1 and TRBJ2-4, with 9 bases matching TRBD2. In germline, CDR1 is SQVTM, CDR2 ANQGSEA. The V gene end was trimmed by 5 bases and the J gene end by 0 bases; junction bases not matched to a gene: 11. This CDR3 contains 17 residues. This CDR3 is CSVRAGTSTLAKNIQYF. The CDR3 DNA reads TGCAGCGTTCGCGCAGGGACTAGCACACTAGCCAAAAACATTCAGTACTTC. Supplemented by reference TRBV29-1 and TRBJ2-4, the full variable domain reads SAVISQKPSRDICQRGTSLTIQCQVDSQVTMMFWYRQQPGQSLTLIATANQGSEATYESGFVIDKFPISRPNLTFSTLTVSNMSPEDSSIYLCSVRAGTSTLAKNIQYFGAGTRLSVL.

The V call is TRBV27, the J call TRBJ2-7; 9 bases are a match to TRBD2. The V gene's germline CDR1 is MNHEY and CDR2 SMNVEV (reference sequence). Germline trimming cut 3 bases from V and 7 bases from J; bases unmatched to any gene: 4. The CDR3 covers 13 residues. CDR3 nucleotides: TGTGCCAGCAGTTTTTCTAGCGGGGCAGAGCAGTACTTC. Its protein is CASSFSSGAEQYF.

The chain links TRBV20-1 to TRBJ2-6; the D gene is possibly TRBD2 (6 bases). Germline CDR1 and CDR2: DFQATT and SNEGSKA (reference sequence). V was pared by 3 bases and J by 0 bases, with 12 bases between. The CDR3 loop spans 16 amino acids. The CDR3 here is CSASRDWNSGANVLTF. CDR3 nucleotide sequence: TGCAGTGCTAGTAGGGACTGGAACTCTGGGGCCAACGTCCTGACTTTC.

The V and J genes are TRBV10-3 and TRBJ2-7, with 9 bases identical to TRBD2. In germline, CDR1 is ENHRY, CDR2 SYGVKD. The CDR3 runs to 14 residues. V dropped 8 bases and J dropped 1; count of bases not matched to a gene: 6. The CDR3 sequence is CAIRETSGSYEQYF. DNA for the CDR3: TGTGCCATCCGGGAGACTAGCGGTTCCTACGAGCAGTACTTC.